This TCR beta chain was profiled in a study of regulatory T cells in long-lasting Graves disease. Study-wide results and limits: Persistent Graves' patients showed reduced TCR diversity versus newly diagnosed patients. Relative to new patients (966), persistent patients exhibited greater sharing of public clonotypes (around 3,000).

Arm-PCR of CDR3 regions and iRepertoire HTBI primers were the basis on which TCR beta libraries were built. TCRdb re-called the multiplex PCR reads through MiXCR, storing one row per CDR3 protein. Of about 610,000 distinct CDR3 sequences listed, 15% to 20% are singletons. The V gene's germline CDR1 is LNHDA and CDR2 SQIVND (reference sequence). This CDR3 has 14 amino acids. The V end was cut by 6 bases, the J end by 3 bases, with 12 bases between. Concerning this clonotype itself: The antigen remains unidentified.

As for time point: newly diagnosed GD, antithyroid drugs for less than 3 months. PBMC-extracted RNA yielded the TCR library. The diagnosis of Graves' disease used American Thyroid Association guidelines. It was an endocrinology department in Xi'an, China, that provided the patients. The sample was also linked to a second study, of T cells in Graves' hyperthyroidism and ophthalmopathy.

This clonotype was obtained from a young man with Graves disease. V gene TRBV19 combines with J gene TRBJ1-5; D possibly corresponds to TRBD1 (6 bases). Specimen: peripheral blood mononuclear cells (PBMCs), collected at new diagnosis, from a patient treated with antithyroid drugs. The CDR3 sequence is CASRLDRSNQPQHF. CDR3 nucleotides: TGTGCCAGTAGACTCGACAGGTCCAATCAGCCCCAGCATTTT.